This TCR beta chain emerged from a study of cytomegalovirus exposure and HLA in healthy donors. About the research overall: Most donors, 70% to 85% of 350 to 450 genotyped, fell in the Caucasian-associated ancestry cluster.

Both 60 Vbeta primers and 13 Jbeta primers went into the PCR. Measured with immunoSEQ multiplex PCR; TCRdb has only the in-frame clones, and not every one. This table has more than 100,000 clones, approximately 75% appearing once. While unrecorded immune exposures were likely, the donors were nominally healthy when sampled. Overall study results and limits: In the analysis, some V segments, TRBV6-2 and TRBV6-3 included, were excluded as indistinguishable. A cluster of highly shared sequence variants was likely a sequencing artifact.

On this clone: Its matching antigen is unknown.

The CDR3 has 10 residues. The V gene lost 6 bases and the J gene lost 14 bases, with 13 bases spanning the gap. CDR1 and CDR2 from the germline V gene are MNHEY and SVGAGI. The gene calls are TRBV6-5 and TRBJ1-2; TRBD1 might be the D (6 bases). The clonotype comes from a man aged 45 to 65 in good health and CMV-seropositive. Input material: PBMCs. CDR3 amino acids: CASRGGQLTF. The DNA for the CDR3 is TGTGCCAGCAGGGGCGGACAGCTAACCTTC.